The present entry profiles one TCR beta chain with its context. Assay used: immunoSEQ multiplex PCR; TCRdb lists only in-frame clones, some missing. The sample records about 80,000 clones, around 92% being singletons. The trim removed 8 bases at V and 7 bases at J, leaving 10 bases unmatched. The CDR3 spans 15 residues. Germline V gives CDR1 KGHSH, CDR2 LQKENI. This sample is drawn from a study of control samples from healthy donors and cancer patients. Input material: blood. The receptor was isolated from a man aged 45-65 years in good health. V gene TRBV18 combines with J gene TRBJ2-1; 11 nucleotides agree with TRBD1. The CDR3 here is CASAFGTGGSNEQFF. Written as DNA, the CDR3 is TGTGCCAGCGCTTTTGGGACAGGGGGATCAAATGAGCAGTTCTTC.